The 14 T cell receptor beta chains listed next were all sequenced from one sample in a study of neoadjuvant nivolumab and ipilimumab in lung cancer. TCRdb keeps only in-frame clones here, not all; method: immunoSEQ multiplex PCR. The sample includes 20,000 or so clones, approximately 73% of them seen just once. The material sequenced was tumor tissue, taken after neoadjuvant nivolumab, alone or with ipilimumab, at or shortly before surgery. The receptors here all came from an adult with non-small cell lung cancer.

This chain uses TRBV5-6 with TRBJ2-7; TRBD1 matches at 8 bases. CDR1 is SGHDT and CDR2 is YYEEEE in the germline V gene. V lost 4 bases, J lost 2 bases, and 2 bases stayed unmatched. CDR3 length equals 13 residues. CDR3 in amino acids: CASSADRAYEQYF. CDR3 bases: TGTGCCAGCAGCGCGGACAGGGCCTACGAGCAGTACTTC.

This clone has more than one count but fewer than ten. The genes are TRBV28 and TRBJ2-3, with 7 bases matching TRBD2. From germline, CDR1 is MDHEN and CDR2 SYDVKM. J gave up 2 bases and V 1 base, and 6 bases lay outside the gene matches. The CDR3 contains 16 residues. CDR3 protein: CASSLYAGLSTDTQYF. In DNA form, the CDR3 reads TGTGCCAGCAGTTTATATGCGGGACTATCCACAGATACGCAGTATTTT.

This clone has just a few counts. The gene calls are TRBV28 and TRBJ2-1; 7 positions agree with TRBD2. This CDR3 has 16 residues. Germline assignment: CDR1 MDHEN and CDR2 SYDVKM. V shed 2 bases and J 6 bases; nucleotides not matched to a gene: 10. DNA for the CDR3: TGTGCCAGCAGTTTAGGGGAGGGTCCCTCGACCAATGAGCAGTTCTTC. Translation gives CASSLGEGPSTNEQFF.

This clone occurred a few times. The rearrangement uses TRBV15 and TRBJ2-4; 7 bases fit TRBD2. CDR3 length: 15 amino acids. Per germline, CDR1 LNHNV and CDR2 YYDKDF (reference sequence). V lost 3 bases to trimming and J lost 6 bases; unmatched junction nucleotides: 8. The CDR3 nucleotides are TGTGCCACCAGCAGGGGCCGGCAGCGGGGAAACATTCAGTACTTC. Translated, it gives CATSRGRQRGNIQYF.

The genes are TRBV12-5 and TRBJ1-4; no firm D call. The V end was cut by 3 bases, the J end by 0 bases, with 17 bases between. Germline V gene sequence: CDR1 LGHNT, CDR2 FRNRAP. The CDR3 runs 18 residues. CDR3 nucleotides: TGTGCTAGTGGTTTCGGGTCGCCCGGCTCGTCAACTAATGAAAAACTGTTTTTT. It yields the protein CASGFGSPGSSTNEKLFF.

This CDR3 reads CASSAGRQGWIAGELFF. CDR3 bases: TGTGCCAGCAGCGCCGGCCGACAGGGTTGGATTGCCGGGGAGCTGTTTTTT. The chain is built from TRBV5-4 and TRBJ2-2, with 7 positions matching TRBD1. V lost 4 bases, J lost 6 bases, and 15 bases stayed unmatched. This CDR3 has 17 amino acids. CDR1 is SGHNT, CDR2 YYREEE, per germline (reference sequence).

The rearrangement uses TRBV7-9 and TRBJ2-6; D unclear. Germline V gene lookup returns CDR1 SEHNR and CDR2 FQNEAQ (reference sequence). This CDR3 is built from 15 residues. Deletions cut 2 bases from V and 4 bases from J, with 9 bases between. The CDR3 DNA sequence: TGTGCCAGCAGCTTAACCAGGACCGGGGCCAACGTCCTGACTTTC. Translating gives CASSLTRTGANVLTF.

V is TRBV5-1 and J is TRBJ2-7, with unresolved D. There are 12 residues in the CDR3. Germline V gene lookup returns CDR1 SGHRS and CDR2 YFSETQ. V was pared by 0 bases and J by 3 bases, with 4 bases between. This CDR3 reads CASSLDGYEQYF. The CDR3 DNA reads as TGCGCCAGCAGCTTGGACGGCTACGAGCAGTACTTC. The whole variable domain, remainder taken from reference TRBV5-1 and TRBJ2-7, is KAGVTQTPRYLIKTRGQQVTLSCSPISGHRSVSWYQQTPGQGLQFLFEYFSETQRNKGNFPGRFSGRQFSNSRSEMNVSTLELGDSALYLCASSLDGYEQYFGPGTRLTVT.

The chain is built from TRBV11-2 and TRBJ1-2; TRBD1 agrees at 11 bases. The germline V gene encodes CDR1 SGHAT and CDR2 FQNNGV. This CDR3 is built from 18 residues. Germline trimming cut 5 bases from V and 3 bases from J; bases unmatched to any gene: 14. The CDR3 DNA reads TGTGCCAGCAGCAGAGAACCGCCGGGACAGGGGGACGACTATGGCTACACCTTC. It specifies CASSREPPGQGDDYGYTF.

This clone appeared a few times. The V call is TRBV18, the J call TRBJ1-5; TRBD1 aligns across 8 bases. The CDR3 totals 13 residues. From germline, CDR1 is KGHSH and CDR2 LQKENI. After removal of 6 bases from V and 9 bases from J, the junction contained 7 bases not matched to a gene. The CDR3 sequence: CASSEDRVGPQHF. The DNA for the CDR3 is TGTGCCAGCTCCGAGGACAGGGTTGGGCCCCAGCATTTT.

The chain has TRBV10-1 and TRBJ2-3; 14 bases are a match to TRBD2. Germline trimming cut 8 bases from V and 3 bases from J; bases unmatched to any gene: 1. The CDR3 contains 14 residues. Germline lookup yields CDR1 WNHNN and CDR2 SYGVQD (reference sequence). The CDR3 region has the DNA TGCGCCAGCGGGACTAGCGGGAGAACAGATACGCAGTATTTT. Protein: CASGTSGRTDTQYF.

This clone was counted between two and nine times. CDR3 sequence: CASSLDAHGFF. The CDR3 nucleotides are TGTGCCAGCAGCTTGGACGCCCATGGGTTCTTC. The rearrangement joins TRBV7-9 to TRBJ2-1; D is unresolved. Deletions cut 3 bases from V and 15 bases from J, with 12 bases between. Germline V gene lookup returns CDR1 SEHNR and CDR2 FQNEAQ (reference sequence). The CDR3 has 11 amino acids.

This clone was picked up a small number of times. The rearrangement uses TRBV14 and TRBJ1-1; D is possibly TRBD1 (6 bases). Germline loops: CDR1 SGHDN, CDR2 FVKESK. CDR3 length: 18 residues. V was trimmed by 6 bases and J by 0 bases, leaving 23 bases between them. CDR3 sequence (DNA): TGTGCCAGCAGAGAATCGTACGAGACAGGCTTAATGAACACTGAAGCTTTCTTT. Translating it yields CASRESYETGLMNTEAFF.

This chain links TRBV14 with TRBJ2-2; the match to TRBD2 covers 11 bases. CDR1 is SGHDN and CDR2 is FVKESK in the germline V gene. The CDR3 is 13 residues long. The V segment lost 8 bases and the J segment 8 bases; nucleotides outside the gene matches: 4. CDR3 sequence reads: CASRLAGRGELFF. Here the CDR3 DNA reads TGTGCCAGCCGACTAGCGGGACGAGGGGAGCTGTTTTTT.